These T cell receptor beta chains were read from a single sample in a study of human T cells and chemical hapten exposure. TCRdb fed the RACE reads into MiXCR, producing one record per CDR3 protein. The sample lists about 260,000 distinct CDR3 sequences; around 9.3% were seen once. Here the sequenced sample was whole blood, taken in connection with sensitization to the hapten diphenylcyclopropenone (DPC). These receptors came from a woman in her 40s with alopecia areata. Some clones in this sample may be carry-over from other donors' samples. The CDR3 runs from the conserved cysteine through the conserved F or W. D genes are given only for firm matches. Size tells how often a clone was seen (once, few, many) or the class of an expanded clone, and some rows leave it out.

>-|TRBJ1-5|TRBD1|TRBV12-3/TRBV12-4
TGTGCCAGCAGTTTCTCCGGGACAGCCAATCAGCCCCAGCATTTT
CASSFSGTANQPQHF
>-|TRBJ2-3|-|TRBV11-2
TGTGCCAGCAGTCAAGATGCGGGAACCGATACGCAGTATTTT
CASSQDAGTDTQYF
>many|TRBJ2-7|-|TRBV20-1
TGCAGTGCTAGTGATCTTATTGCCTACGAGCAGTACTTC
CSASDLIAYEQYF
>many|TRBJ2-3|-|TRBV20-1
TGCAGTGCTAGAGTTACGGGAGTGGTGGCAGATACGCAGTATTTT
CSARVTGVVADTQYF
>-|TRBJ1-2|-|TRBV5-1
TGCGCCAGGACTTGCCCCCGGACAACAGGCGACTATGGCTACACCTTC
CARTCPRTTGDYGYTF
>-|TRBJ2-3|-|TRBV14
TGTGCCAGCAGCCAAGCGGCCTTACGAACGGATACGCAGTATTTT
CASSQAALRTDTQYF
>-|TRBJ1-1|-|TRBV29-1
TGCAGCGTTTATTGGACTGAAGCTTTCTTT
CSVYWTEAFF
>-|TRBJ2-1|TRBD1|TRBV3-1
TGTGCCAGCAGCCAAACAGGGGGGTACAATGAGCAGTTCTTC
CASSQTGGYNEQFF
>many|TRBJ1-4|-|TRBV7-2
TGTGCCAGCAGCTTAGGACGGGGAAATGAAAAACTGTTTTTT
CASSLGRGNEKLFF
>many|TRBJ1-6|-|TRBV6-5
TGTGCCAGCAGTACTGCCCCGCACGGCAATTCACCCCTCCACTTT
CASSTAPHGNSPLHF
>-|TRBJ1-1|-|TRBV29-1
TGCAGCGTTCGGCGGGGGGGCACTGAAGCTTTCTTT
CSVRRGGTEAFF
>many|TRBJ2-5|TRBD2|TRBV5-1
TGCGCCAGCAGCCCGACTAGCGGGGCACAAGAGACCCAGTACTTC
CASSPTSGAQETQYF
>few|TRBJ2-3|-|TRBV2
TGTGCCAGCAGTGGATTTTCCTACTTGGGCACAGATACGCAGTATTTT
CASSGFSYLGTDTQYF
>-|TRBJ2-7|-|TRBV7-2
TGTGCCAGCAGCTTGGGGTCCCGAGGTGAGGGCAACCACGAGCAGTACTTC
CASSLGSRGEGNHEQYF
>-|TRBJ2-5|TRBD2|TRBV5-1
TGCGCCAGCAGCTTGGCCCAGGAAGCGGGGCAAGAGACCCAGTACTTC
CASSLAQEAGQETQYF
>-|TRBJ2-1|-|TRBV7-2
TGTGCCAGCAAGGGGACTGGGCACAATGAGCAGTTCTTC
CASKGTGHNEQFF
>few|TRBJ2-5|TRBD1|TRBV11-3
TGTGCCAGCAGCCAGGGGGACGGATGGACCCAGTACTTC
CASSQGDGWTQYF
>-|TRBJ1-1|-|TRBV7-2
TGTGCCAGCAGCTTAGCGGCGGGGGGATTGAACACTGAAGCTTTCTTT
CASSLAAGGLNTEAFF
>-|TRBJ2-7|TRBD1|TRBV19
TGTGCCAGTAGTATCCAGACAGGGGCAGGCGAGCAGTACTTC
CASSIQTGAGEQYF
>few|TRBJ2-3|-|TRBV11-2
TGTGCCAGCAGCTTAGACCGCCGGGGGCAGTATTTT
CASSLDRRGQYF
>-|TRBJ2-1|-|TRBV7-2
TGTGCCAGCAGCTTACAGCACGACCGGTCGCTGGGGCAGTTCTTC
CASSLQHDRSLGQFF
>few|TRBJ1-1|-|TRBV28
TGTGCCAGCAGTTTATCGTTGGGACCCCCCGGCGTCTTT
CASSLSLGPPGVF
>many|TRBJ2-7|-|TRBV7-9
TGTGCCAGCAGCTTAGCGGAGCGGTCCTACGAGCAGTACTTC
CASSLAERSYEQYF
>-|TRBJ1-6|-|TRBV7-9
TGTGCCAGCAACTCAGGGTCCTATAATTCACCCCTCCACTTT
CASNSGSYNSPLHF
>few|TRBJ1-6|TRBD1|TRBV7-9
TGTGCCAGCAGCTTGGGACAGGCTCCTTCACCCCTCCACTTT
CASSLGQAPSPLHF
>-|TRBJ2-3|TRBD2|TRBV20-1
TGCAGTGCTAGGGAGCCTAGCGGGTACACAGATACGCAGTATTTT
CSAREPSGYTDTQYF
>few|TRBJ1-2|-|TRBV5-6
TGTGCCAGCAGCTTAGGGGCGGTAGTCTCTGGCTACACCTTC
CASSLGAVVSGYTF
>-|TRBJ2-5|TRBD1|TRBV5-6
TGTGCCAGCAGCTGGGGACAGGCCAAGAACTTC
CASSWGQAKNF
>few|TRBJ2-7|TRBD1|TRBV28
TGTGCCAGCAGACGGGACAGGGCTGGCGAGCAGTACTTC
CASRRDRAGEQYF
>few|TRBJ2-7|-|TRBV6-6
TGTGCCAGCAGTTACTCTTTAGGTTACGAGCAGTACTTC
CASSYSLGYEQYF
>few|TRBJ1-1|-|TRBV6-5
TGTGCCAGCAGTCGATACAGGGAGATGAACACTGAAGCTTTCTTT
CASSRYREMNTEAFF
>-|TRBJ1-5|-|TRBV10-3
TGTGCCATCAGTCCCGAACCCACCAATCAGCCCCAGCATTTT
CAISPEPTNQPQHF